The rows below give T cell receptor beta chains drawn from one sample of a study of blood T cell repertoires in COVID-19. The repertoire was sequenced with immunoSEQ multiplex PCR; TCRdb's copy has only in-frame clones and lacks some. Among more than 200,000 clones listed, 85% to 90% were seen once. The source material was PBMCs or T cells enriched from blood (not recorded which). These receptors originate from a woman in her 50s who had recovered from COVID-19. The CDR3 runs from the conserved cysteine through the conserved F or W. A D gene is named only where the DNA matches it firmly. Not all rows give a size; the values are once, few, many and, for expanded clones, a class.

size: few; V: TRBV19; D: NA; J: TRBJ1-5; CDR3: CASNQGRSQPQHF; DNA: TGTGCCAGTAATCAGGGGCGAAGTCAGCCCCAGCATTTT
size: NA; V: TRBV30; D: TRBD1; J: TRBJ1-6; CDR3: CAWCQGGNSPLHF; DNA: TGTGCCTGGTGCCAGGGGGGTAATTCACCCCTCCACTTT
size: NA; V: TRBV6-5; D: NA; J: TRBJ1-6; CDR3: CASKNWDTYNSPLHF; DNA: TGTGCCAGCAAAAACTGGGACACCTATAATTCACCCCTCCACTTT
size: few; V: TRBV14; D: TRBD2; J: TRBJ2-3; CDR3: CASSQAAGVLPDTQYF; DNA: TGTGCCAGCAGCCAAGCGGCGGGAGTCCTACCAGATACGCAGTATTTT
size: NA; V: TRBV19; D: NA; J: TRBJ1-2; CDR3: CASSTPGKANYGYTF; DNA: TGTGCCAGTAGTACTCCAGGGAAAGCTAACTATGGCTACACCTTC
size: NA; V: TRBV7-9; D: TRBD1; J: TRBJ1-3; CDR3: CASTPIFRGRSSGNTIYF; DNA: TGTGCCAGCACCCCAATCTTTAGGGGGCGCAGCTCTGGAAACACCATATATTTT
size: NA; V: TRBV6-5; D: NA; J: TRBJ1-3; CDR3: CASNILGNTIYF; DNA: TGTGCCAGCAACATACTAGGAAACACCATATATTTT
size: NA; V: TRBV29-1; D: NA; J: TRBJ1-1; CDR3: CSSLGWNTEAFF; DNA: TGCAGCTCTCTCGGTTGGAACACTGAAGCTTTCTTT
size: NA; V: TRBV5-1; D: NA; J: TRBJ2-3; CDR3: CASSLNAGDTDTQYF; DNA: TGCGCCAGCAGCTTGAACGCAGGGGACACAGATACGCAGTATTTT
size: NA; V: TRBV25-1; D: TRBD1; J: TRBJ1-1; CDR3: CATRDRGTEAFF; DNA: TGTGCCACAAGGGACAGGGGTACTGAAGCTTTCTTT
size: NA; V: TRBV28; D: NA; J: TRBJ2-1; CDR3: CASSPLSFQSVPIYNEQFF; DNA: TGTGCCAGCAGTCCCCTTTCCTTTCAAAGCGTGCCTATCTACAATGAGCAGTTCTTC
size: once; V: TRBV4-1; D: TRBD2; J: TRBJ2-3; CDR3: CASSTGTSGSRTQYF; DNA: TGCGCCAGCAGCACGGGGACTAGCGGGAGTAGGACGCAGTATTTT
size: NA; V: TRBV5-4; D: TRBD2; J: TRBJ2-4; CDR3: CASSSSGTFNIQYF; DNA: TGTGCCAGCAGCTCCAGCGGGACGTTCAACATTCAGTACTTC
size: NA; V: TRBV9; D: NA; J: TRBJ1-1; CDR3: CASSESGGPNTEAFF; DNA: TGTGCCAGCAGTGAATCTGGGGGCCCGAACACTGAAGCTTTCTTT
size: NA; V: TRBV6-5; D: TRBD2; J: TRBJ2-2; CDR3: CASRKGGPGTGELFF; DNA: TGTGCCAGCCGGAAGGGAGGGCCGGGGACCGGGGAGCTGTTTTTT
size: NA; V: TRBV4-1; D: NA; J: TRBJ2-3; CDR3: CASSQLWADTQYF; DNA: TGCGCCAGCAGCCAATTGTGGGCTGACACGCAGTATTTT
size: NA; V: TRBV5-1; D: NA; J: TRBJ1-1; CDR3: CASSLEGGGDTEAFF; DNA: TGCGCCAGCAGCTTGGAAGGCGGGGGGGACACTGAAGCTTTCTTT
size: NA; V: TRBV11-2; D: TRBD2; J: TRBJ2-1; CDR3: CASSHNSGRGEQFF; DNA: TGTGCCAGCAGTCACAACAGCGGGAGGGGTGAGCAGTTCTTC
size: NA; V: TRBV29-1; D: NA; J: TRBJ1-1; CDR3: CSGQGNTEAFF; DNA: TGCAGCGGTCAGGGTAACACTGAAGCTTTCTTT
size: NA; V: TRBV7-2; D: TRBD1; J: TRBJ2-7; CDR3: CASSFGTGRYEQYF; DNA: TGTGCCAGCAGCTTCGGGACAGGGCGGTACGAGCAGTACTTC
size: NA; V: TRBV2; D: TRBD1; J: TRBJ1-2; CDR3: CASRLGQGFGGYTF; DNA: TGTGCCAGCAGGTTGGGACAGGGTTTCGGTGGCTACACCTTC
size: NA; V: TRBV19; D: TRBD1; J: TRBJ1-2; CDR3: CASREREGQGSGGYTF; DNA: TGTGCCAGTAGGGAAAGAGAGGGACAGGGTTCGGGTGGCTACACCTTC
size: NA; V: TRBV28; D: NA; J: TRBJ2-3; CDR3: CASSRVDTQYF; DNA: TGTGCCAGCAGCCGAGTCGATACGCAGTATTTT
size: NA; V: TRBV3-1/TRBV3-2; D: NA; J: TRBJ1-5; CDR3: CASSLQNQPQHF; DNA: TGTGCCAGCAGCCTCCAAAATCAGCCCCAGCATTTT
size: NA; V: TRBV3-1/TRBV3-2; D: NA; J: TRBJ2-3; CDR3: CASRHADTQYF; DNA: TGTGCCAGCAGACACGCAGATACGCAGTATTTT
size: NA; V: TRBV4-1; D: TRBD1; J: TRBJ2-5; CDR3: CASSQDWTGGQETQYF; DNA: TGCGCCAGCAGCCAAGATTGGACAGGGGGCCAAGAGACCCAGTACTTC
size: NA; V: TRBV5-4; D: NA; J: TRBJ2-7; CDR3: CASSPWAGEQYF; DNA: TGTGCCAGCAGCCCCTGGGCGGGGGAGCAGTACTTC
size: NA; V: TRBV11-2; D: TRBD1; J: TRBJ1-6; CDR3: CASSVRTGSNSPLHF; DNA: TGTGCCAGCAGCGTCAGGACAGGCTCTAATTCACCCCTCCACTTT
size: NA; V: TRBV18; D: TRBD2; J: TRBJ2-3; CDR3: CASSTTSGRPDTQYF; DNA: TGTGCCAGCTCAACTACTAGCGGGAGACCAGATACGCAGTATTTT
size: NA; V: TRBV7-3; D: TRBD2; J: TRBJ2-2; CDR3: CASSASGRTTGELFF; DNA: TGTGCCAGCAGCGCTAGCGGGAGAACAACCGGGGAGCTGTTTTTT
size: few; V: TRBV11-2; D: NA; J: TRBJ2-5; CDR3: CASSLLTSWETQYF; DNA: TGTGCCAGCAGCTTATTAACTAGCTGGGAGACCCAGTACTTC
size: NA; V: TRBV5-5; D: NA; J: TRBJ1-5; CDR3: CASSGGVYSNQPQHF; DNA: TGTGCCAGCAGCGGAGGAGTTTATAGCAATCAGCCCCAGCATTTT
size: NA; V: TRBV28; D: TRBD2; J: TRBJ2-3; CDR3: CAHAVAGGRGTDTQYF; DNA: TGTGCCCACGCGGTAGCGGGAGGGCGAGGCACAGATACGCAGTATTTT
size: NA; V: TRBV19; D: NA; J: TRBJ1-5; CDR3: CASSIVDSNQPQHF; DNA: TGTGCCAGTAGTATAGTAGACTCCAATCAGCCCCAGCATTTT
size: NA; V: TRBV11-2; D: NA; J: TRBJ1-1; CDR3: CASSLGGEAFF; DNA: TGTGCCAGCAGCTTAGGAGGCGAAGCTTTCTTT
size: NA; V: TRBV19; D: TRBD1; J: TRBJ1-2; CDR3: CASSKTGRGYTF; DNA: TGTGCCAGTAGTAAGACAGGGCGCGGCTACACCTTC
size: NA; V: TRBV30; D: NA; J: TRBJ2-5; CDR3: CAWAENFGETQYF; DNA: TGTGCCTGGGCGGAGAACTTTGGCGAGACCCAGTACTTC
size: NA; V: TRBV19; D: NA; J: TRBJ1-3; CDR3: CASNTGFGNTIYF; DNA: TGTGCCAGTAATACAGGGTTTGGAAACACCATATATTTT
size: few; V: TRBV9; D: TRBD1; J: TRBJ1-3; CDR3: CASSSRTGVNTIYF; DNA: TGTGCCAGCAGCTCCAGGACAGGAGTAAACACCATATATTTT
size: once; V: TRBV7-2; D: NA; J: TRBJ1-2; CDR3: CASIPERDNPWANYGYTF; DNA: TGTGCCAGCATCCCGGAGAGGGACAACCCATGGGCTAACTATGGCTACACCTTC
size: NA; V: TRBV5-1; D: TRBD1; J: TRBJ1-4; CDR3: CASTGQGSHDINEKLFF; DNA: TGCGCCAGCACAGGACAGGGGTCCCACGACATTAATGAAAAACTGTTTTTT
size: once; V: TRBV30; D: TRBD2; J: TRBJ2-7; CDR3: CAWRTPGGYEQYF; DNA: TGTGCCTGGAGGACACCGGGGGGCTACGAGCAGTACTTC
size: few; V: TRBV28; D: TRBD1; J: TRBJ1-2; CDR3: CASRGDSFYGYTF; DNA: TGTGCCAGCAGGGGGGACAGTTTCTATGGCTACACCTTC
size: NA; V: TRBV6-1; D: TRBD1; J: TRBJ2-3; CDR3: CASSDTGTGADTQYF; DNA: TGTGCCAGCAGTGACACCGGGACAGGGGCAGATACGCAGTATTTT
size: few; V: TRBV28; D: NA; J: TRBJ1-5; CDR3: CASRGSNQPQHF; DNA: TGTGCCAGCCGGGGAAGCAATCAGCCCCAGCATTTT
size: NA; V: TRBV30; D: TRBD2; J: TRBJ2-3; CDR3: CAWSVGTTGDTQYF; DNA: TGTGCCTGGAGTGTTGGGACTACCGGCGATACGCAGTATTTT
size: NA; V: TRBV19; D: TRBD1; J: TRBJ1-2; CDR3: CASSTRDRVGYTF; DNA: TGTGCCAGTAGTACCCGGGACAGGGTTGGCTACACCTTC
size: once; V: TRBV11-2; D: TRBD1; J: TRBJ1-1; CDR3: CASSFTGGQAEAFF; DNA: TGTGCCAGCAGCTTTACAGGGGGCCAGGCTGAAGCTTTTTTT
size: NA; V: TRBV19; D: NA; J: TRBJ2-1; CDR3: CASRGRYNEQFF; DNA: TGTGCCAGCCGAGGGAGGTACAATGAGCAGTTCTTC
size: NA; V: TRBV28; D: NA; J: TRBJ1-5; CDR3: CASSFSATKQPQHF; DNA: TGTGCCAGCAGTTTTAGCGCAACGAAACAGCCCCAGCATTTT
size: NA; V: TRBV18; D: TRBD1; J: TRBJ2-5; CDR3: CASSPPGQGARRETQYF; DNA: TGTGCCAGCTCACCCCCGGGACAGGGGGCGCGGAGAGAGACCCAGTACTTC